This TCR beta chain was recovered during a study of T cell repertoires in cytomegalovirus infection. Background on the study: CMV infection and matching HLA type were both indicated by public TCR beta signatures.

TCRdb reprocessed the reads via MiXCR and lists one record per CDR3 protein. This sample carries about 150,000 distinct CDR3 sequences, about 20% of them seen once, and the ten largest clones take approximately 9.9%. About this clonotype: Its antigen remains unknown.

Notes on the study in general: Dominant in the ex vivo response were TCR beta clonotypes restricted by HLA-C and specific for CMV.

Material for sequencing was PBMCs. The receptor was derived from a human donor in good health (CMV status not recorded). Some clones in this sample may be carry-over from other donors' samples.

The CDR3 reads CASSISSFSYNEQFF. The CDR3 bases are TGTGCCAGTAGTATCTCTAGCTTTAGCTACAATGAGCAGTTCTTC. This chain joins TRBV19 and TRBJ2-1, with D perhaps matching TRBD2 (5 bases). Germline V gene data show CDR1 as LNHDA and CDR2 as SQIVND (reference sequence). The CDR3 runs 15 residues. V was pared by 3 bases and J by 3 bases, with 12 bases between.